Shown below are 29 T cell receptor beta chains from a single sample sequenced in a study of shared clonotypes between healthy human individuals. The table came from immunoSEQ multiplex PCR; TCRdb's copy has only in-frame clones and leaves some out. The table lists some 450,000 clones, 60% to 80% of them singletons. Sequences were obtained from PBMCs. The receptors shown here come from a woman aged 40 to 50 in good health. Some clones in this sample may be carry-over from other donors' samples.

The V gene is TRBV27, the J gene TRBJ2-7; 8 bases fit TRBD1. Germline V gene sequence: CDR1 MNHEY, CDR2 SMNVEV (reference sequence). The CDR3 consists of 14 residues. J was trimmed by 1 base and V by 6 bases; bases with no gene match: 5. CDR3 loop: CASRLDRVSYEQYF. The CDR3 DNA reads as TGTGCCAGCAGATTGGACAGGGTTTCCTACGAGCAGTACTTC.

The chain employs TRBV19 and TRBJ2-1; TRBD2 matches 7 bases. The V gene end was trimmed by 1 base and the J gene end by 7 bases; junction bases not matched to a gene: 7. Per germline, CDR1 LNHDA and CDR2 SQIVND (reference sequence). The CDR3 spans 15 residues. CDR3 amino acids: CASSIVAGPGNEQFF. The CDR3, as DNA: TGTGCCAGTAGTATAGTAGCGGGCCCCGGAAATGAGCAGTTCTTC.

This clone has only a few counts. The rearrangement links TRBV23-1 to TRBJ1-5; the D gene is possibly TRBD1 (5 bases). TRBV23-1 is identified as an open reading frame with a role that is uncertain. Deletions cut 8 bases from V and 3 bases from J, with 14 bases between. The CDR3 extends over 14 amino acids. CDR3 DNA: TGCGCCAGCGCCTCACAGGACCTCAATCAGCCCCAGCATTTT. Residues: CASASQDLNQPQHF.

By share, this clone ranks as medium-sized. This sample also contains other DNA sequences that code for the same CDR3. V gene TRBV28 combines with J gene TRBJ2-7, with 10 bases that match TRBD2. The CDR3 is 15 amino acids. CDR1 is MDHEN, CDR2 SYDVKM, per germline. The V and J ends lost 2 bases and 3 bases, in that order; junction bases with no gene match: 4. The CDR3: CASSLSPSGSYEQYF. CDR3 nucleotide sequence: TGTGCCAGCAGTTTAAGTCCTAGCGGGAGCTACGAGCAGTACTTC.

This chain joins TRBV19 and TRBJ1-2; TRBD1 matches 8 bases. This CDR3 contains 15 residues. V dropped 1 base and J dropped 8; count of bases not matched to a gene: 9. The germline CDR1 and CDR2 sequences are LNHDA and SQIVND (reference sequence). CDR3: CASSIAARGLEGYTF. The DNA of the CDR3 is TGTGCCAGTAGTATAGCGGCCAGGGGGCTTGAAGGCTACACCTTC.

This clone was detected ten times or more. V gene TRBV27 combines with J gene TRBJ1-5; no clear D gene. Germline values: CDR1 MNHEY, CDR2 SMNVEV (reference sequence). There are 15 residues in the CDR3. The V gene lost 3 bases and the J gene lost 0 bases, with 9 bases spanning the gap. The CDR3 DNA is TGTGCCAGCAGTTTCTTAGGAGATAGCAATCAGCCCCAGCATTTT. Amino acid sequence: CASSFLGDSNQPQHF.

The J gene is TRBJ2-7, the V gene TRBV4-1; a weak D match, TRBD2 (5 bases). Germline V gives CDR1 MGHRA, CDR2 YSYEKL. This CDR3 contains 15 residues. V was shortened by 0 bases and J by 3 bases, with 12 bases between the two germline ends. Written as DNA, the CDR3 is TGCGCCAGCAGCCAAGAGGACGGGAAGTACTACGAGCAGTACTTC. This gives the protein CASSQEDGKYYEQYF.

The V call is TRBV6-5, the J call TRBJ1-2, with D perhaps TRBD1 (5 bases). Trimming took off 0 bases at V and 7 bases at J, with 12 bases between the two ends. The CDR3 contains 14 residues. Looked up from germline, CDR1 is MNHEY and CDR2 is SVGAGI. The DNA of the CDR3 is TGTGCCAGCAGTTACTCGACAAGGGGAGCTGGCTACACCTTC. The encoded protein is CASSYSTRGAGYTF.

A word on this clone: A much larger clonotype is one base distant, so this may be a read error. The V call is TRBV4-1, the J call TRBJ1-2; D gene uncertain. CDR1 and CDR2 (germline): MGHRA, YSYEKL. This CDR3 spans 13 amino acids. V was shortened by 0 bases and J by 7 bases, with 9 bases between the two germline ends. The CDR3 DNA is TGCGCCAGCAGCCAAGATTACCCGACTGGCTACACCTTC. This sequence encodes CASSQDYPTGYTF.

This clone was observed a handful of times. The V and J genes are TRBV18 and TRBJ1-5; D is unresolved. Trimming pared 2 bases from V and 1 base from J, leaving 6 bases between. Germline V lookup: CDR1 KGHSH, CDR2 LQKENI. The CDR3 covers 14 residues. In DNA, the CDR3 is TGTGCCAGCTCACCATCTGAGAGCAATCAGCCCCAGCATTTT. Residues: CASSPSESNQPQHF.

Details on this clone: This may arise from a read error, as a much more abundant clone is one base away. V is TRBV12-1 and J is TRBJ1-5. TRBV12-1 is deemed a pseudogene. This CDR3 is built from 18 residues. CDR3 nucleotides: TGTGCCGGCAGCTTTGCCCCGGGAAAGTGCCGGAGACTTCAGCCCCAGCATTTT. This translates into CAGSFAPGKCRRLQPQHF.

This clone was picked up a small number of times. V usage is TRBV18 and J usage is TRBJ2-7, with 11 bases lining up with TRBD2. With V trimmed by 6 bases and J by 3 bases, 10 bases remained unmatched. The CDR3 contains 16 residues. Germline values: CDR1 KGHSH, CDR2 LQKENI. DNA for the CDR3: TGTGCCAGCTCCCCCGGGACTAGCGGAGAACGCTACGAGCAGTACTTC. It translates to CASSPGTSGERYEQYF.

The chain recombines TRBV4-3 with TRBJ2-2; 8 nucleotides line up with TRBD1. There are 17 residues in the CDR3. With 0 bases clipped from V and 4 bases from J, the junction kept 7 bases outside the gene matches. Germline loops: CDR1 LGHNA, CDR2 YSLEER. The CDR3 region is CASSQDLPDRGTGELFF. In DNA form, the CDR3 reads TGCGCCAGCAGCCAAGATTTACCAGACAGGGGCACCGGGGAGCTGTTTTTT.

This clone was seen a few times. The rearrangement links TRBV18 to TRBJ2-1, with 8 bases aligning to TRBD2. Germline lookup yields CDR1 KGHSH and CDR2 LQKENI. J gave up 5 bases and V 3 bases, and 12 bases lay outside the gene matches. The CDR3 has 17 residues. CDR3 protein: CASSPFSGTRGDNEQFF. The CDR3 DNA reads TGTGCCAGCTCACCGTTCAGCGGGACTAGGGGTGACAATGAGCAGTTCTTC. Looking up the rest from reference TRBV18 and TRBJ2-1 gives the full variable domain: NAGVMQNPRHLVRRRGQEARLRCSPMKGHSHVYWYRQLPEEGLKFMVYLQKENIIDESGMPKERFSAEFPKEGPSILRIQQVVRGDSAAYFCASSPFSGTRGDNEQFFGPGTRLTVL.

The CDR3 is CASSFPDRDYEQYF. The DNA of the CDR3 is TGTGCCAGCAGTTTTCCCGACAGGGACTACGAGCAGTACTTC. The rearrangement uses TRBV28 and TRBJ2-7; 7 nucleotides match TRBD1. The CDR3 is 14 amino acids. Germline CDR1 MDHEN, CDR2 SYDVKM. The V segment lost 3 bases and the J segment 3 bases; nucleotides outside the gene matches: 5.

The rearrangement links TRBV7-2 to TRBJ1-1; D gene uncertain. Trimming stripped 2 bases from V and 4 bases from J, with 2 bases between. Germline CDR1 SGHTA, CDR2 FQGNSA. The CDR3 loop spans 11 amino acids. For the CDR3, the DNA is TGTGCCAGCAGCTTATTCACTGAAGCTTTCTTT. Protein product: CASSLFTEAFF.

Comments on this clone: With a far larger clone one base away, a read error is the likely cause. This chain connects TRBV9 to TRBJ2-7; 10 bases line up with TRBD2. This CDR3 comprises 15 residues. Germline V gene data show CDR1 as SGDLS and CDR2 as YYNGEE. V lost 0 bases, J lost 2 bases, and 2 bases stayed unmatched. CDR3 DNA: TGTGCCAGCAGCGTAGGGACTAGCGGTCCCTACGAGCAGTACGTC. Translation: CASSVGTSGPYEQYV.

Written as DNA, the CDR3 is TGTGCCAGCAGTCCCAGTACAAGCTCTGGGGCCAACGTCCTGACTTTC. Protein sequence: CASSPSTSSGANVLTF. The V call is TRBV6-6, the J call TRBJ2-6; D ambiguous. The CDR3 covers 16 residues. V lost 5 bases and J 0 bases, leaving 11 bases between the germline ends. In germline, CDR1 is MNHNY, CDR2 SVGAGI (reference sequence).

This clone was seen once. The V and J genes are TRBV19 and TRBJ1-2; TRBD1 aligns across 7 bases. Germline V gene lookup returns CDR1 LNHDA and CDR2 SQIVND (reference sequence). The J segment lost 8 bases and the V segment lost 3 bases, leaving 9 bases of the junction unmatched. This CDR3 has 14 amino acids. CDR3 in amino acids: CASSMGGGAGGYTF. The CDR3 nucleotides are TGTGCCAGTAGTATGGGAGGGGGCGCGGGAGGCTACACCTTC.

This chain connects TRBV7-9 to TRBJ1-2; TRBD1 aligns across 12 bases. V trimming: 3 bases; J trimming: 8 bases; junction bases outside the gene matches: 4. Germline loops: CDR1 SEHNR, CDR2 FQNEAQ (reference sequence). The CDR3 contains 14 residues. The chain's CDR3 is CASSLGQGARGYTF. The CDR3, as DNA: TGTGCCAGCAGCTTGGGACAGGGGGCACGGGGCTACACCTTC.

J is TRBJ1-3 and V is TRBV19; D gene unclear. The CDR3 has 12 amino acids. Per germline, CDR1 LNHDA and CDR2 SQIVND (reference sequence). The germline V and J ends were trimmed by 0 bases and 7 bases, with 4 bases remaining between them. DNA of the CDR3: TGTGCCAGTAGTATAGAGCGGAACACCATATATTTT. It codes for CASSIERNTIYF.

The V and J genes are TRBV30 and TRBJ1-4; TRBD1 agrees at 9 bases. Germline V gene lookup returns CDR1 GTSNPN and CDR2 SVGIG (reference sequence). With 2 bases clipped from V and 2 bases from J, the junction kept 3 bases outside the gene matches. This CDR3 has 15 residues. The chain's CDR3 is CAWSTGQGTNEKLFF. The DNA for the CDR3 is TGTGCCTGGAGTACGGGACAGGGCACTAATGAAAAACTGTTTTTT.

This rearrangement joins TRBV5-1 to TRBJ1-4, with TRBD1 matching over 7 bases. CDR3 length: 14 amino acids. Germline V gives CDR1 SGHRS, CDR2 YFSETQ. Trimming at V came to 4 bases and at J to 5 bases, leaving 5 bases not matched to a gene. CDR3 sequence reads: CASSSRGTNEKLFF. CDR3 DNA sequence: TGCGCCAGCAGCAGCAGGGGGACAAATGAAAAACTGTTTTTT.

Comment on this clone: A single base separates this from a much larger clone, so it may be a read error. This chain joins TRBV18 and TRBJ2-5; tentatively, D is TRBD1 or TRBD2 (5 bases each). V lost 2 bases and J lost 7, with 5 bases in between. The CDR3 totals 11 residues. Looked up from germline, CDR1 is KGHSH and CDR2 is LQKENI. The CDR3 DNA reads TGTGCCAGCTCACCAGGGGGGACCCAGTACTTC. This gives the protein CASSPGGTQYF. The variable domain in full, with the rest retrieved from reference TRBV18 and TRBJ2-5, is NAGVMQNPRHLVRRRGQEARLRCSPMKGHSHVYWYRQLPEEGLKFMVYLQKENIIDESGMPKERFSAEFPKEGPSILRIQQVVRGDSAAYFCASSPGGTQYFGPGTRLLVL.

The chain has TRBV4-1 and TRBJ2-2; TRBD2 matches 7 bases. The germline gives CDR1 MGHRA, CDR2 YSYEKL. The CDR3 has 17 amino acids. The V gene end was trimmed by 0 bases and the J gene end by 1 base; junction bases not matched to a gene: 5. In DNA form, the CDR3 reads TGCGCCAGCAGCCAAGATTCCCTAGCGGTGAACACCGGGGAGCTGTTTTTT. Protein product: CASSQDSLAVNTGELFF.

This chain's CDR3 is CASSVEGGFTDTQYF. CDR3 nucleotides: TGTGCCAGCAGCGTAGAAGGCGGCTTCACAGATACGCAGTATTTT. J is TRBJ2-3 and V is TRBV9, with D unresolved. Germline V gene sequence: CDR1 SGDLS, CDR2 YYNGEE. The CDR3 covers 15 residues. The ends were cut back, 0 bases at V and 2 bases at J, with 10 bases in the middle.

In this sample, this clone turned up a few times. This chain links TRBV5-1 with TRBJ1-2; TRBD1 is a possible D gene (6 bases). In germline, CDR1 is SGHRS, CDR2 YFSETQ. Trimming took 6 bases from V and 2 from J, leaving 11 bases between them. The CDR3 has 13 residues. The CDR3 spells CASNRDGNYGYTF. The CDR3 nucleotides are TGCGCCAGCAACAGGGACGGAAACTATGGCTACACCTTC. The full variable domain, rest sourced from reference TRBV5-1 and TRBJ1-2, is KAGVTQTPRYLIKTRGQQVTLSCSPISGHRSVSWYQQTPGQGLQFLFEYFSETQRNKGNFPGRFSGRQFSNSRSEMNVSTLELGDSALYLCASNRDGNYGYTFGSGTRLTVV.

CDR3 loop: CASSLEPMNTEAFF. The CDR3 DNA follows: TGTGCCAGCAGCTTGGAGCCAATGAACACTGAAGCTTTCTTT. This rearrangement joins TRBV5-4 to TRBJ1-1; no reliable D call. Trimming shortened V by 0 bases and J by 0 bases, and 6 bases separated the two germline ends. CDR1 and CDR2 (germline): SGHNT, YYREEE (reference sequence). This CDR3 comprises 14 residues.

With regard to this clone: A read error may explain this, as a much larger clone is one base away. The sample has other DNA sequences that encode this CDR3 too. The chain is built from TRBV7-9 and TRBJ1-2; TRBD1 matches at 9 bases. This CDR3 has 14 amino acids. CDR1 is SEHNR and CDR2 is FQNEAQ in the germline V gene (reference sequence). The CDR3 nucleotides are TGTGCTAGCAGCTTAGGGGGACAGGGATATGGCTACACCTTC. Translating gives CASSLGGQGYGYTF.